This T cell receptor beta chain stems from a study of blood T cell repertoires in COVID-19. Profiled with immunoSEQ multiplex PCR; TCRdb holds only in-frame clones, not every one. The data contain more than 100,000 clones, about 81% of them seen just once; the ten biggest clones take up 2.4%. The junction had 4 bases not matched to a gene; V was cut back by 1 base and J by 4 bases. The CDR3 loop spans 14 amino acids. Germline CDR1 SGHDT, CDR2 YYEEEE. This receptor was obtained from a man aged 35-49 years with acute COVID-19. This chain connects TRBV5-6 to TRBJ1-2; 7 nucleotides align to TRBD1. The sequencing sample was made of PBMCs or T cells enriched from blood (not recorded which). The CDR3 sequence is CASSLPTGPYGYTF. CDR3 nucleotide sequence: TGTGCCAGCAGCTTGCCGACAGGGCCCTATGGCTACACCTTC.